This T cell receptor (beta chain) was observed in a study of T cells of healthy individuals. This CDR3 has 16 residues. The germline V gene encodes CDR1 MNHNY and CDR2 SVGAGI (reference sequence). V lost 2 bases and J 0 bases, leaving 13 bases between the germline ends. TCRdb ran MiXCR on the 5' RACE reads and lists one entry per CDR3 protein. Of some 82,000 distinct CDR3 sequences listed, approximately 4.7% are singletons. V is TRBV6-6 and J is TRBJ1-2, with D unresolved. This TCR was recovered from a female donor in good health. Here the CDR3 reads CASSYDIHRPNYGYTF. The CDR3 DNA is TGTGCCAGCAGTTACGATATTCACCGACCTAACTATGGCTACACCTTC.